Listed here are 20 T cell receptor beta chains from one sample, sequenced in a study of tissue T cells after allogeneic stem cell transplantation. Sequencing used immunoSEQ multiplex PCR; TCRdb keeps in-frame clones, though not all of them. The sample has tens of thousands of clones, less than 75% seen once. Sequencing used sorted cells pooled from one or two spleens. Receptors were obtained from a pool of C57BL/6 mice in good health.

Note on this clone: Genes and germline come from the mouse. Read data end 1 residue before the CDR3 end; the end is taken from the germline J gene. The chain uses TRBV13-2 and TRBJ2-2; 9 nucleotides align to TRBD2. V gave up 2 bases and J gave up 4 bases; unmatched junction bases: 3. Germline V gives CDR1 NNHNN, CDR2 SYGAGS (reference sequence). CDR3 length: 15 amino acids. CDR3 sequence reads: CASGEGTGSTGQLYF. The sequenced CDR3 bases are TGTGCCAGCGGTGAGGGGACTGGGAGCACCGGGCAGCTCTAC.

Points on this clone: Gene names refer to mouse genes. The CDR3 goes on 1 residue after the read ends, and that part is filled in from the germline J gene. The rearrangement links TRBV4 to TRBJ2-4; 8 positions agree with TRBD2. With 3 bases clipped from V and 2 bases from J, the junction kept 10 bases outside the gene matches. The CDR3 is 17 amino acids. In germline, CDR1 is LGHDT, CDR2 YNNKQL (reference sequence). The part of the CDR3 DNA that was read is TGTGCCAGCAGCTACTGGGGGGCCGGCGGGGTTCAAAACACCTTGTAC. Translating it yields CASSYWGAGGVQNTLY. The whole CDR3 region reads CASSYWGAGGVQNTLYF.

For this clone: The genes and germline here are from mouse. The missing CDR3 end, 1 residue past where the read stops, is filled in from the germline J gene. The J gene is TRBJ1-6, the V gene TRBV24; possible D gene TRBD1, 6 bases. TRBJ1-6 is an open reading frame, and its role is uncertain. The CDR3 consists of 15 residues. Germline V gives CDR1 KGHTA, CDR2 FRNEEI. V was shortened by 3 bases and J by 4 bases, with 10 bases between the two germline ends. The CDR3 bases that were read are TGTGCCAGCAGTCTTCGGGGGGCGTATAATTCGCCCCTCTAC. Translated: CASSLRGAYNSPLY. The full-length CDR3 reads as CASSLRGAYNSPLYF.

About this clone itself: Any gene name here is a mouse gene name. The sequence runs out 1 residue before the end of the CDR3; the remainder is reconstructed from the germline J gene. This sequence joins TRBV2 and TRBJ1-5; D gene unclear. The CDR3 is 12 residues long. Germline-derived CDR1 and CDR2 are LGHNA and YSYQKL. V was clipped by 1 base and J by 7 bases, with 5 bases between them. The part of the CDR3 DNA that was read is TGTGCCAGCAGCCAAGGAGGGCAGGCTCCGCTT. Protein: CASSQGGQAPL. In full, the CDR3 is CASSQGGQAPLF.

A note on this clone: Gene and germline names: mouse. Partial CDR3 DNA: TGTGCCAGCAGTTTTGGCTGGGGGTTCTCCTATGAACAGTAC. Translating gives CASSFGWGFSYEQY. The CDR3 in its entirety is CASSFGWGFSYEQYF. This chain connects TRBV15 to TRBJ2-7; 7 positions agree with TRBD2. Read data end 1 residue before the CDR3 end; the end is taken from the germline J gene. Trimming at V came to 3 bases and at J to 0 bases, leaving 5 bases not matched to a gene. CDR3 size: 15 residues. Germline CDR1 SGHND, CDR2 FRSKSL.

Of note for this clone: Germline and genes here are mouse. The read gets to within 1 residue of the CDR3 end, and the germline J gene fills in the rest. The chain employs TRBV31 and TRBJ1-2; TRBD1 is a possible D gene (6 bases). This CDR3 region has 15 residues. Trimming left V 0 bases short and J 0 bases short, with 11 bases between. Germline values: CDR1 GKSSPN, CDR2 SITVG. Incomplete CDR3 DNA: TGTGCCTGGAGTCTAGGGACACATGCAAACTCCGACTACACC. Protein product: CAWSLGTHANSDYT. The CDR3, in full, reads CAWSLGTHANSDYTF.

This clone was found a few times. The genes and germline here are from mouse. The sequence runs out 1 residue before the end of the CDR3; the remainder is reconstructed from the germline J gene. Additional DNA sequences in this sample encode the identical CDR3. The V and J genes are TRBV15 and TRBJ2-7; D is ambiguous. Deletions cut 1 base from V and 0 bases from J, with 7 bases between. Germline CDR1 reads SGHND; CDR2 reads FRSKSL. The CDR3 consists of 14 residues. CDR3 DNA (partial): TGTGCCAGCAGTTTAGGGGGTCCCTCCTATGAACAGTAC. Translating it yields CASSLGGPSYEQY. The whole CDR3 protein reads CASSLGGPSYEQYF.

A note on this clone: Gene names and germline match the mouse. The read is 1 residue too short to cover the CDR3 end, so that end is filled in from the germline J gene. The V gene is TRBV13-3, the J gene TRBJ2-1; 8 nucleotides align to TRBD2. The V segment lost 5 bases and the J segment 6 bases; nucleotides outside the gene matches: 1. CDR1 and CDR2 (germline): NNHDY, SYVADS. This CDR3 contains 12 residues. CDR3 loop: CASRGLVAEQFF. The CDR3 DNA, read in part, is TGTGCCAGCAGGGGACTGGTTGCTGAGCAGTTC.

Details on this clone: Gene names are mouse gene names. The read falls 1 residue short of the CDR3 end, and the missing part is taken from the germline J gene. V usage is TRBV16 and J usage is TRBJ1-2, with 9 bases matching TRBD1. J gave up 4 bases and V 4 bases, and 4 bases lay outside the gene matches. CDR3 length: 14 residues. CDR1 is SGHSA, CDR2 FRNQAP, per germline. The CDR3 DNA, read in part, is TGTGCAAGCAGCTCACAGGGGGCGGGCTCCGACTACACC. This sequence encodes CASSSQGAGSDYT. The whole CDR3 region reads CASSSQGAGSDYTF.

Remarks on this clone: The gene names here belong to mouse. The sequence runs out 1 residue before the end of the CDR3; the remainder is reconstructed from the germline J gene. The chain carries TRBV31 and TRBJ2-3; D may correspond to TRBD1 or TRBD2 (5 bases each). This CDR3 has 12 amino acids. Germline V gene sequence: CDR1 GKSSPN, CDR2 SITVG. Trimming cost V 5 bases and J 0 bases, with 6 bases left between them. The part of the CDR3 DNA that was read is TGTGCCTGGGGGGCCAGTGCAGAAACGCTGTAT. Its translation: CAWGASAETLY. The CDR3 in its entirety is CAWGASAETLYF. Full variable domain (missing parts from reference TRBV31 and TRBJ2-3): AQTIHQWPVAEIKAVGSPLSLGCTIKGKSSPNLYWYWQATGGTLQQLFYSITVGQVESVVQLNLSASRPKDDQFILSTEKLLLSHSGFYLCAWGASAETLYFGSGTRLTVL.

About this clone: Gene names are the mouse ones. The DNA read from the CDR3 is TGTGCTAGCAGTGCCCCGGGTGCAAACACAGAAGTCTTC. It codes for CASSAPGANTEVF. The complete CDR3 protein is CASSAPGANTEVFF. This chain uses TRBV29 with TRBJ1-1; no reliable D call. The read halts 1 residue ahead of the CDR3 end, with the missing end drawn from the germline J gene. CDR1 is MSHET, CDR2 SYDVDS, per germline. V dropped 5 bases and J dropped 0 bases, with 10 bases sitting between them. This CDR3 has 14 amino acids.

This clone appeared a few times. All gene names here are mouse names. The missing CDR3 end, 1 residue past where the read stops, is filled in from the germline J gene. J is TRBJ1-4 and V is TRBV13-3; 7 nucleotides line up with TRBD1. CDR1 NNHDY and CDR2 SYVADS come from the germline V gene. The length of the CDR3 is 15 residues. V was pared by 1 base and J by 2 bases, with 2 bases of the junction left unmatched. CDR3 loop: CASSDRGQSNERLFF. Partial CDR3 DNA: TGTGCCAGCAGTGATAGGGGACAGTCCAACGAAAGATTATTT.

A remark on this clone: The gene names here belong to mouse. The DNA ends 1 residue before the CDR3 does, and the rest of the CDR3 is filled in from the germline J gene. The chain recombines TRBV1 with TRBJ1-1; D may be TRBD1 (6 bases). CDR3 size: 13 residues. V dropped 6 bases and J dropped 0 bases, with 8 bases sitting between them. CDR1 and CDR2 from the germline V gene are NSQYPW and LRSPGD (reference sequence). This CDR3 reads CTCSQGTNTEVFF. CDR3 bases read: TGCACCTGCAGCCAGGGGACAAACACAGAAGTCTTC.

A word on this clone: Mouse gene names and germline throughout. Read data end 1 residue before the CDR3 end; the end is taken from the germline J gene. This chain uses TRBV13-2 with TRBJ2-7; weak D call: TRBD2 (6 bases). In germline, CDR1 is NNHNN, CDR2 SYGAGS (reference sequence). V was cut by 2 bases and J by 3 bases, with 9 bases left in between. The CDR3 has 13 residues. CDR3 DNA, as far as it was read: TGTGCCAGCGGTGAGCCTGGGGTCTATGAACAGTAC. Protein: CASGEPGVYEQY. The CDR3 as a whole reads CASGEPGVYEQYF.

As concerns this clone: Gene names are the mouse ones. The CDR3 is cut off 1 residue early in the read; its end comes from the germline J gene. The gene calls are TRBV3 and TRBJ2-2, with 9 bases lining up with TRBD1. The CDR3 spans 16 residues. Germline values: CDR1 SNHLY, CDR2 FYNGKV (reference sequence). J was trimmed by 4 bases and V by 2 bases; bases with no gene match: 5. The CDR3 protein is CASSLPGQGGTGQLYF. CDR3 DNA (partial): TGTGCCAGCAGCTTACCGGGACAGGGAGGCACCGGGCAGCTCTAC. The full variable domain, in which reference TRBV3 and TRBJ2-2 provide the parts outside the CDR3, is GPKVLQIPSHQIIDMGQMVTLNCDPVSNHLYFYWYKQILGQQMEFLVNFYNGKVMEKSKLFKDQFSVERPDGSYFTLKIQPTALEDSAVYFCASSLPGQGGTGQLYFGEGSKLTVL.

For this clone: Gene names refer to mouse genes. Coverage ceases 1 residue before the CDR3 finishes, and the germline J gene fills in the end. The same CDR3 is also encoded by other DNA sequences in this sample. The chain carries TRBV2 and TRBJ1-2, with 7 positions matching TRBD1. Unmatched junction bases numbered 1, after V lost 0 bases and J lost 0 bases. Germline CDR1 LGHNA, CDR2 YSYQKL. The CDR3 sequence is 15 residues long. CDR3 DNA (partial): TGTGCCAGCAGCCAAGAGCAGGGGGCAAACTCCGACTACACC. Amino acids: CASSQEQGANSDYT. The whole CDR3 protein reads CASSQEQGANSDYTF.

On this clone: Gene labels here are mouse ones. Read sequence stops 1 residue before the CDR3 end, and the germline J gene provides the missing end. This chain links TRBV3 with TRBJ2-2; 9 bases are a match to TRBD2. This CDR3 is built from 15 residues. The germline V gene encodes CDR1 SNHLY and CDR2 FYNGKV (reference sequence). With V trimmed by 3 bases and J by 5 bases, 4 bases remained unmatched. CDR3 loop: CASSFGWGGTGQLYF. CDR3 bases read: TGTGCCAGCAGCTTCGGCTGGGGGGGGACCGGGCAGCTCTAC.

Turning to this clone: The listed genes are named as in mouse. The sequence runs out 1 residue before the end of the CDR3; the remainder is reconstructed from the germline J gene. This chain joins TRBV26 and TRBJ1-1; D unclear. Trimming left V 6 bases short and J 0 bases short, with 11 bases between. The CDR3 sequence is 14 residues long. Germline loops: CDR1 KGHPV, CDR2 FQNQEV (reference sequence). The CDR3 protein is CASSPRGSNTEVFF. The covered CDR3 bases are TGTGCCAGCAGCCCTCGGGGATCAAACACAGAAGTCTTC.

As regards this clone: Gene and germline names: mouse. Sequencing ends 1 residue short of the CDR3 end; the germline J gene provides the rest. The J gene is TRBJ2-4, the V gene TRBV3; possible D gene TRBD2, 5 bases. CDR1 and CDR2 from the germline V gene are SNHLY and FYNGKV (reference sequence). The CDR3 has 14 amino acids. Trimming took 2 bases from V and 0 from J, leaving 6 bases between them. CDR3 loop: CASSLNWSQNTLYF. The DNA read from the CDR3 is TGTGCCAGCAGCTTAAACTGGAGTCAAAACACCTTGTAC.

To note about this clone: Genes and germline come from the mouse. The read falls 1 residue short of the CDR3 end, and the missing part is taken from the germline J gene. The chain employs TRBV13-2 and TRBJ2-7; TRBD2 agrees at 9 bases. CDR1 is NNHNN and CDR2 is SYGAGS in the germline V gene (reference sequence). V lost 5 bases and J lost 0; bases outside the gene matches: 3. This CDR3 comprises 14 residues. The covered CDR3 bases are TGTGCCAGCGGGGACTGGGGCCGCTCCTATGAACAGTAC. The encoded protein is CASGDWGRSYEQY. In full, the CDR3 is CASGDWGRSYEQYF.